This TCR beta chain was identified during a study of cytomegalovirus exposure and HLA in healthy donors. Study-level findings and limits: Excluded were some V segments that proved indistinguishable, including TRBV6-2 and TRBV6-3. Reports showed the classifier diagnosing cytomegalovirus status with high specificity and sensitivity. Rarity held for most TCR sequences, but there were some public TCRs that occurred in many donors.

The PCR employed 60 Vbeta primers together with 13 Jbeta primers. The table came from immunoSEQ multiplex PCR; TCRdb's copy has only in-frame clones and leaves some out. The sample shows 150,000 to 200,000 clones, less than 85% of them seen only once. In germline, CDR1 is LNHDA, CDR2 SQIVND (reference sequence). This CDR3 comprises 11 residues. V lost 4 bases to trimming and J lost 5 bases, with 6 bases between them. This clone was counted between two and nine times. No antigen is known for it. Material: PBMCs. The chain is built from TRBV19 and TRBJ2-7; no reliable D call. The clonotype was recovered from a girl between 10 and 17 years old in good health and CMV-seropositive. The CDR3 sequence is CASSTRDEQYF. The CDR3 bases are TGTGCCAGTAGTACTCGGGACGAGCAGTACTTC. The full variable domain, rest sourced from reference TRBV19 and TRBJ2-7, is DGGITQSPKYLFRKEGQNVTLSCEQNLNHDAMYWYRQDPGQGLRLIYYSQIVNDFQKGDIAEGYSVSREKKESFPLTVTSAQKNPTAFYLCASSTRDEQYFGPGTRLTVT.